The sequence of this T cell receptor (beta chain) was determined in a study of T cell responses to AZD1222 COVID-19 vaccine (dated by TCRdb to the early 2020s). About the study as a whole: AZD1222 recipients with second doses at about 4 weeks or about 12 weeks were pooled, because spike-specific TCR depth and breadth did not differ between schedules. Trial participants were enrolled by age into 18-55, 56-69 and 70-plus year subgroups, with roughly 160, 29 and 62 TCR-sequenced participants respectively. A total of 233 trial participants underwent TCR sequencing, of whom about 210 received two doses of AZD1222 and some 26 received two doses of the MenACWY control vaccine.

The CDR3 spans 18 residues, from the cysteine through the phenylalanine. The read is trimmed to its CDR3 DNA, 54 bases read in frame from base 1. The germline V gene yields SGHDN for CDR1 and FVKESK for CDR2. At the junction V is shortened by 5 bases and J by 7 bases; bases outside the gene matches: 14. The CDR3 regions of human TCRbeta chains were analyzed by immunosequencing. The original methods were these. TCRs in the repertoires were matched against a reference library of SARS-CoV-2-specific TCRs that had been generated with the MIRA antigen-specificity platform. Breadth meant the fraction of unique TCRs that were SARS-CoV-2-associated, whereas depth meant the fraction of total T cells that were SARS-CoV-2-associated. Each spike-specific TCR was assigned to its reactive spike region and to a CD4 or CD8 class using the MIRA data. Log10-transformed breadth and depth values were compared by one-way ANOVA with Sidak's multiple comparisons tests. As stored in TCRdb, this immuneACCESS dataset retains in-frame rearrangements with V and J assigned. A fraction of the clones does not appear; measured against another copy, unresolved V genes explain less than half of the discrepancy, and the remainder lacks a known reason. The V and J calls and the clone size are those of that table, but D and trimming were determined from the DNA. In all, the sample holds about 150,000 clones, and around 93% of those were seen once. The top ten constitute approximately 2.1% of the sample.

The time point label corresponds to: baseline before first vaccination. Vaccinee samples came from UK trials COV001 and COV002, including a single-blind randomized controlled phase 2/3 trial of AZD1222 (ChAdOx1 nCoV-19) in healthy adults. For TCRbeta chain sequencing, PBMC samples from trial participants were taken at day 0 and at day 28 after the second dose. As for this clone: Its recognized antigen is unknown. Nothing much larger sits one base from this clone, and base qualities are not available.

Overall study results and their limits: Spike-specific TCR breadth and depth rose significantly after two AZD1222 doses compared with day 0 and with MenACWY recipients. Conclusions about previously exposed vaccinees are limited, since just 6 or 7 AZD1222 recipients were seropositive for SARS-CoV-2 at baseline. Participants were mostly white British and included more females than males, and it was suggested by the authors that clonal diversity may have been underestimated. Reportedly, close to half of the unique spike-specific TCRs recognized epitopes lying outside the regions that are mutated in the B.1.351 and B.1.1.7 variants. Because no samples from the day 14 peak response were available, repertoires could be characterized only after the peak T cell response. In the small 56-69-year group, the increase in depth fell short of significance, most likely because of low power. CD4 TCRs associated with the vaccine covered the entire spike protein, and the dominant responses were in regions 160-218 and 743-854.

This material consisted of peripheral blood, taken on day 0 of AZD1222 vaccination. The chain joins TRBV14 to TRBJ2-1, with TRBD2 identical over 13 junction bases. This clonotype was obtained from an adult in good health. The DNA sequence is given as TGTGCCAGCAGCACCAGAGGTACTAGCGGGAGGGCCCTTAATGAGCAGTTCTTC. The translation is CASSTRGTSGRALNEQFF.